This TCR beta chain was sequenced for a study of T-cell reconstitution after alpha-beta-depleted transplantation in children. This clonotype was seen once. Its target is unknown. Trimming removed 2 bases from V and 5 bases from J, with 7 bases in between. There are 14 residues in the CDR3. The TCRbeta library incorporated unique molecular identifiers. TCRdb fed the PCR reads into MiXCR, producing one record per CDR3 protein. Of fewer than 750,000 distinct CDR3 sequences listed, more than 20% were seen once; the top ten hold 13% to 15%. Whole-study findings and limits: T cells produced anew were the main source of T-cell counts and diversity one year after transplant. At day 60, the high TCRbeta diversity found in some patients originated from recipient T cells and thymic progenitors that had survived. Expanded clones from the graft, numbering several hundred, reportedly supplied alpha-beta T cells about two months after transplant.

The chain has TRBV12-3 or TRBV12-4 and TRBJ1-6; no definite D call. The sample here was PBMCs, mostly from graft donor cells, taken 360 days after TCRalphabeta/CD19-depleted stem cell transplant. The clonotype originates from a boy younger than two who had a stem cell transplant for acute myeloid leukemia, so the T cells may come from the graft donor. The CDR3 loop is CASSLLTDNSPLHF. The CDR3 bases are TGTGCCAGCAGTTTACTTACCGATAATTCACCCCTCCACTTT.